This T cell receptor (beta chain) was identified in a study of cytomegalovirus exposure and HLA in healthy donors. In regard to this clone: The antigen remains unidentified.

PCR used 60 Vbeta primers and 13 Jbeta primers. Authors' processing steps: Approximately 72 million unique TCR beta chains, approximately 11 million of them shared, were counted by a later analysis. Sequencing used immunoSEQ multiplex PCR; TCRdb keeps in-frame clones, though not all of them. V and J calls and clone size are those listed in that table; D and trimming were worked out from the DNA. The repertoire has under 200,000 clones, approximately 84% of them found once; the top ten carry around 0.41%. The CDR3 runs to 14 residues. Germline V CDR1 and CDR2: MDHEN, SYDVKM. Trimming removed 6 bases at V and 2 bases at J, with 11 bases between. General study results and limits: In vitro, three CMV-associated chains proved specific for CMV antigens.

Sequencing used PBMCs. V and J are TRBV28 and TRBJ1-5; D is possibly TRBD1 (6 bases). This receptor was identified in a boy aged 2 to 10 in good health and CMV-seronegative. CDR3 amino acids: CASREQGGNQPQHF. The DNA for the CDR3 is TGTGCCAGCAGAGAACAGGGTGGCAATCAGCCCCAGCATTTT.